One TCR beta chain is described in this entry. The antigen is unknown. This specimen comes from a study of T cell responses to AZD1222 COVID-19 vaccine. Study-wide results and limits: Spike was spanned by vaccine-associated CD4 TCRs, which were dominant at 160-218 and 743-854.

Germline-derived CDR1 and CDR2 are SGDLS and YYNGEE. This CDR3 has 14 amino acids. Trimming removed 0 bases at V and 4 bases at J, with 10 bases between. Assay: immunoSEQ multiplex PCR; the TCRdb copy retains only in-frame clones and omits some. The data show 110,000 to 150,000 clones, with 85% to 90% seen just once and just over 5.5% held by the top ten. The chain recombines TRBV9 with TRBJ1-2, with no clear D. The receptor was isolated from an adult in good health. The source material was peripheral blood, sampled on day 0 of AZD1222 vaccination. As DNA, the CDR3 is TGTGCCAGCAGCGTAGAAGGGCTCGGCTATGGCTACACCTTC. It specifies CASSVEGLGYGYTF.